The 3 T cell receptor beta chains reported below all come from one sample, sequenced in a study of technical replicates of blood from several donors. The repertoire was sequenced with immunoSEQ multiplex PCR; TCRdb's copy has only in-frame clones and lacks some. The sample contains tens of thousands of clones, more than 75% of which appear only once. The sequenced sample consisted of PBMCs. These receptor sequences come from a human donor in good health. Some clones in this sample may be carry-over from other donors' samples.

This clone was seen once. V gene TRBV20-1 combines with J gene TRBJ2-7; D remains ambiguous. V was pared by 0 bases and J by 3 bases, with 3 bases between. Germline CDR1 and CDR2: DFQATT and SNEGSKA (reference sequence). CDR3 length equals 11 residues. CDR3 in amino acids: CSARESYEQYF. CDR3 nucleotide sequence: TGCAGTGCTAGAGAGAGCTACGAGCAGTACTTC.

The V and J genes are TRBV25-1 and TRBJ2-7; TRBD1 matches 7 bases. V trimming: 2 bases; J trimming: 6 bases; junction bases outside the gene matches: 7. The CDR3 is 14 residues long. Germline-derived CDR1 and CDR2 are MGHDK and SYGVNS. In nucleotides, the CDR3 is TGTGCCAGCAGTGAAGGGACAGTCTCGTTCGAGCAGTACTTC. This encodes CASSEGTVSFEQYF.

The V call is TRBV6-5, the J call TRBJ1-1; 7 bases map to TRBD1. Germline assignment: CDR1 MNHEY and CDR2 SVGAGI. V trimming: 6 bases; J trimming: 0 bases; junction bases outside the gene matches: 4. The CDR3 is 14 residues long. The CDR3 protein is CASSRQGLNTEAFF. The CDR3 bases are TGTGCCAGCAGCAGACAGGGCCTGAACACTGAAGCTTTCTTT.